These T cell receptor beta chains were read from a single sample in a study of patients and donors after allogeneic stem cell transplantation. Each CDR3 protein is one row after TCRdb ran MiXCR on the RT-PCR reads. The sample yields about 210,000 distinct CDR3 sequences, 35% to 45% seen once. The sample comprised blood, either unsorted or a sorted T cell fraction (not recorded which). The receptors derive from a human donor who was either an allogeneic HSCT recipient or a stem cell or donor lymphocyte infusion donor (not recorded which). It is not recorded whose cells these are; they may come from a transplant donor. CDR3s include the opening cysteine and the closing phenylalanine or tryptophan. The order of the fields is V gene, clone size, CDR3 protein. The size entry is marked missing in some rows and otherwise reads once, few, many or a size class.

v_call: TRBV6-5
clone_size: once
cdr3_aa: CASSLRTGGPYGYTF

v_call: TRBV11-2
clone_size: NA
cdr3_aa: CASSLERGKNAEAFF

v_call: TRBV7-2
clone_size: NA
cdr3_aa: CASSSGHSNSGNTIYF

v_call: TRBV6-6
clone_size: NA
cdr3_aa: CASTRSGGAQYEQYF

v_call: TRBV9
clone_size: NA
cdr3_aa: CASTPRQGKGETQYF

v_call: TRBV9
clone_size: NA
cdr3_aa: CASSVYQGLNTEAFF

v_call: TRBV6-2/TRBV6-3
clone_size: NA
cdr3_aa: CASSSMLPGAGTDTQYF

v_call: TRBV4-1
clone_size: few
cdr3_aa: CASSLIGTEAFF

v_call: TRBV5-1
clone_size: few
cdr3_aa: CASSYPADPRGYTF

v_call: TRBV6-2/TRBV6-3
clone_size: NA
cdr3_aa: CASSYSSGYTF

v_call: TRBV5-1
clone_size: NA
cdr3_aa: CASSLGRGTANTEAFF

v_call: TRBV12-3/TRBV12-4
clone_size: many
cdr3_aa: CASSLDAGQPQHF

v_call: TRBV3-1
clone_size: NA
cdr3_aa: CASSQEGGGGYTF